These 3 T cell receptor beta chains share one sample of origin, sequenced in a study of beta chain bispecific antibodies for T cell cancers. Expansion lasted approximately 3 days, with either anti-CD3 antibody OKT3 or CD3/CD28 beads. TCRdb itself ran the 5' RACE reads through MiXCR, one entry per CDR3 protein. The table shows some 9,000 distinct CDR3 sequences, with 2.2% occurring only once. Antigens of these TCRs are unknown. Whole-study findings and limits: In these mixed samples, most targeted TRBV reads derived from the leukemia cell line.

The sample was T cells from a healthy donor cultured with Jurkat leukemia cells, taken from a culture containing an anti-CD19 bispecific antibody. These receptors all come from a human donor in good health. Some clones in this sample may be carry-over from other donors' samples.

The V gene is TRBV7-9, the J gene TRBJ1-5, with D tentatively TRBD1 (5 bases). The CDR3 length is 14 residues. V was trimmed by 6 bases and J by 6 bases, leaving 15 bases between them. CDR1 SEHNR and CDR2 FQNEAQ come from the germline V gene (reference sequence). CDR3 DNA sequence: TGTGCCAGCAGTCGAACTGGGGCGGGTCAGCCCCAGCATTTT. It specifies CASSRTGAGQPQHF.

This clonotype has ten or more counts. The CDR3 is CASRPSSGGDYGYTF. In nucleotides, the CDR3 is TGTGCCAGCAGACCGAGCTCGGGGGGCGACTATGGCTACACCTTC. This chain connects TRBV2 to TRBJ1-2; D perhaps matches TRBD1 (6 bases). The CDR3 totals 15 residues. The V and J ends lost 6 bases and 3 bases respectively, with 17 bases between them. From germline, CDR1 is SNHLY and CDR2 FYNNEI.

This clonotype was counted at least ten times. The CDR3 reads CASSVGGGRYNEQFF. CDR3 bases: TGTGCCAGCAGCGTAGGAGGGGGCAGGTACAATGAGCAGTTCTTC. The chain recombines TRBV9 with TRBJ2-1, with 7 bases identical to TRBD1. The CDR3 spans 15 residues. Germline assignment: CDR1 SGDLS and CDR2 YYNGEE. The J segment lost 4 bases and the V segment lost 0 bases, leaving 4 bases of the junction unmatched.